This T cell receptor beta chain appears in the sequencing data of a study of T cells after yellow fever vaccination. Whole-study results and caveats: Post-booster repertoires contained most primary-vaccination clones again (approximately 95% CD4, around 88% CD8). Contamination by abundant bulk-population clonotypes could be present in FACS-sorted repertoires.

TCRdb reprocessed the 5' RACE reads via MiXCR and lists one record per CDR3 protein. Seen here are over 130,000 distinct CDR3 sequences, roughly 8% observed once, and the top ten hold roughly 0.77%. This clonotype was seen repeatedly, ten times or more. Antigen: not known. CDR3 size: 14 residues. The germline V gene has CDR1 KGHSH and CDR2 LQKENI. V gave up 6 bases and J gave up 1 base; unmatched junction bases: 3. Sequenced here: CD4+ T cells sorted from PBMCs, sampled 5 days after the yellow fever booster vaccination. This chain connects TRBV18 to TRBJ1-3; 7 bases fit TRBD1. The receptor was isolated from a man aged 25 to 45 who received the YFV17D yellow fever vaccine. Here the CDR3 DNA reads TGTGCCAGCTCCCAACAGGGGTCTGGAAACACCATATATTTT. Translated, it gives CASSQQGSGNTIYF.